Shown below are 30 T cell receptor beta chains from a single sample sequenced in a study of ipilimumab plus nivolumab after autologous stem cell transplantation. Data came from immunoSEQ multiplex PCR; TCRdb stores just in-frame clones and leaves some out. The sample lists fewer than 30,000 clones, more than 70% seen once, with 4% to 6% in the top ten. The specimen was PBMCs, collected in a trial of ipilimumab plus nivolumab as post-transplant consolidation. These receptors were collected from a male donor with diffuse large B-cell lymphoma.

The rearrangement links TRBV2 to TRBJ1-1, with no clear D. V was clipped by 2 bases and J by 4 bases, with 8 bases between them. Germline assignment: CDR1 SNHLY and CDR2 FYNNEI. This CDR3 contains 13 residues. The CDR3: CASSEPGGTEAFF. CDR3 DNA sequence: TGTGCCAGCAGTGAACCAGGAGGCACTGAAGCTTTCTTT.

The J gene is TRBJ1-2, the V gene TRBV7-9; D is ambiguous. Germline assignment: CDR1 SEHNR and CDR2 FQNEAQ (reference sequence). CDR3 size: 13 residues. Deletions cut 3 bases from V and 4 bases from J, with 9 bases between. CDR3 in DNA: TGTGCCAGCAGCTTCGGAGACTCCTATGGCTACACCTTC. Amino acids: CASSFGDSYGYTF.

The V call is TRBV5-1, the J call TRBJ2-3, with 10 bases aligning to TRBD2. This CDR3 spans 16 amino acids. Trimming took 0 bases from V and 1 from J; bases not matched to a gene: 2. CDR1 is SGHRS and CDR2 is YFSETQ in the germline V gene. The chain's CDR3 is CASSLAGTSGTDTQYF. Here the CDR3 DNA reads TGCGCCAGCAGCTTGGCCGGGACTAGCGGCACAGATACGCAGTATTTT.

This clone was counted between two and nine times. The chain combines TRBV18 with TRBJ1-2; 9 nucleotides align to TRBD1. The V gene's germline CDR1 is KGHSH and CDR2 LQKENI. The CDR3 totals 14 residues. Germline trimming cut 2 bases from V and 4 bases from J; bases unmatched to any gene: 2. As DNA, the CDR3 is TGTGCCAGCTCACCAGTGACAGGGGGCTATGGCTACACCTTC. It codes for CASSPVTGGYGYTF.

This clone has only a few counts. The CDR3 nucleotides are TGTGCCAGCAGTGCCCGGGGGAGGGGTGACAATCAGCCCCAGCATTTT. Translation gives CASSARGRGDNQPQHF. V and J are TRBV28 and TRBJ1-5, with a weak D call TRBD1 (5 bases). CDR1 MDHEN and CDR2 SYDVKM come from the germline V gene. V lost 5 bases, J lost 3 bases, and 17 bases lay in between. The CDR3 covers 16 residues. Together with reference TRBV28 and TRBJ1-5, the CDR3 gives the full variable domain: DVKVTQSSRYLVKRTGEKVFLECVQDMDHENMFWYRQDPGLGLRLIYFSYDVKMKEKGDIPEGYSVSREKKERFSLILESASTNQTSMYLCASSARGRGDNQPQHFGDGTRLSIL.

This chain links TRBV18 with TRBJ2-2; D may be TRBD1 (5 bases). Germline values: CDR1 KGHSH, CDR2 LQKENI. Trimming shortened V by 3 bases and J by 7 bases, and 9 bases separated the two germline ends. This CDR3 has 13 amino acids. CDR3 sequence reads: CASSPLTVGELFF. The CDR3 region has the DNA TGTGCCAGCTCACCCCTGACAGTCGGGGAGCTGTTTTTT.

This clone was recorded once. The CDR3 spells CASSGQGTTNEKLFF. The CDR3 nucleotides are TGTGCCAGCAGTGGACAGGGGACAACTAATGAAAAACTGTTTTTT. The V call is TRBV6-6, the J call TRBJ1-4, with 9 bases matching TRBD1. Germline trimming cut 5 bases from V and 0 bases from J; bases unmatched to any gene: 1. The CDR3 is 15 residues long. CDR1 and CDR2 (germline): MNHNY, SVGAGI (reference sequence).

This clone was detected only a few times. The chain uses TRBV5-4 and TRBJ2-1; tentative D call: TRBD1 (6 bases). Trimming stripped 3 bases from V and 2 bases from J, with 9 bases between. The V gene's germline CDR1 is SGHNT and CDR2 YYREEE (reference sequence). The CDR3 length is 14 residues. CDR3 region: CASSSDRTYNEQFF. The CDR3 region has the DNA TGTGCCAGCAGCTCGGACAGAACCTACAATGAGCAGTTCTTC.

The table lists this clone with a count of one. V is TRBV6-1 and J is TRBJ2-1; 11 nucleotides match TRBD1. This CDR3 is built from 15 residues. With V trimmed by 6 bases and J by 5 bases, 6 bases remained unmatched. The germline gives CDR1 MNHNS, CDR2 SASEGT. CDR3 region: CASRFWGQGDNEQFF. The CDR3 region has the DNA TGTGCCAGCAGGTTTTGGGGACAGGGGGACAATGAGCAGTTCTTC.

This clone was seen more than once but under ten times. V and J are TRBV29-1 and TRBJ1-1; D gene uncertain. Trimming took off 4 bases at V and 1 base at J, with 10 bases between the two ends. This CDR3 spans 13 amino acids. From germline, CDR1 is SQVTM and CDR2 ANQGSEA. The DNA of the CDR3 is TGCAGCGTTGTGCACAGTGCGAACACTGAAGCTTTCTTT. Translating gives CSVVHSANTEAFF.

This chain links TRBV5-4 with TRBJ2-3; TRBD1 aligns across 9 bases. Germline V gene sequence: CDR1 SGHNT, CDR2 YYREEE (reference sequence). Unmatched junction bases numbered 9, after V lost 3 bases and J lost 4 bases. This CDR3 has 16 amino acids. The DNA of the CDR3 is TGTGCCAGCAGCTCCAGTTCCGGGACAGGGTCAGATACGCAGTATTTT. Protein product: CASSSSSGTGSDTQYF.

The genes are TRBV6-1 and TRBJ2-4; D is possibly TRBD1 (5 bases). Trimming took 6 bases from V and 8 from J, leaving 8 bases between them. This CDR3 spans 11 amino acids. Looked up from germline, CDR1 is MNHNS and CDR2 is SASEGT. The CDR3 reads CASSGRDIQYF. The CDR3 DNA follows: TGTGCCAGCAGCGGCAGGGACATTCAGTACTTC.

This clone is medium-sized by share. The rearrangement links TRBV11-1 to TRBJ2-3, with D possibly being TRBD2 (6 bases). The V end was cut by 3 bases, the J end by 3 bases, with 16 bases between. The CDR3 consists of 16 residues. CDR1 and CDR2 (germline): SGHAT, FQDESV (reference sequence). The CDR3 nucleotides read TGTGCCAGCAGCTTTCTCGCGGGGACCCGTACAGATACGCAGTATTTT. Residues: CASSFLAGTRTDTQYF.

J is TRBJ2-1 and V is TRBV5-1; 7 nucleotides match TRBD2. V shed 4 bases, J shed 4 bases, and the junction held 8 bases outside the gene matches. The CDR3 runs 15 residues. Germline CDR1 reads SGHRS; CDR2 reads YFSETQ. CDR3 region: CASSHTPGGYNEQFF. CDR3 in DNA: TGCGCCAGCAGCCACACGCCGGGGGGTTACAATGAGCAGTTCTTC. Drawing the rest from reference TRBV5-1 and TRBJ2-1, the complete variable domain is KAGVTQTPRYLIKTRGQQVTLSCSPISGHRSVSWYQQTPGQGLQFLFEYFSETQRNKGNFPGRFSGRQFSNSRSEMNVSTLELGDSALYLCASSHTPGGYNEQFFGPGTRLTVL.

The chain combines TRBV6-1 with TRBJ1-4, with a possible D match to TRBD1 (6 bases). The CDR3 is 17 residues long. Deletions cut 2 bases from V and 0 bases from J, with 13 bases between. Looked up from germline, CDR1 is MNHNS and CDR2 is SASEGT. The CDR3 region has the DNA TGTGCCAGCAGTGAAACGGCTGGGGGCGCAACTAATGAAAAACTGTTTTTT. Translation gives CASSETAGGATNEKLFF.

This chain joins TRBV7-2 and TRBJ2-5; D is ambiguous. Germline CDR1 reads SGHTA; CDR2 reads FQGNSA. V lost 0 bases to trimming and J lost 2 bases, with 4 bases between them. This CDR3 is built from 13 residues. The CDR3 spells CASSLAVQETQYF. In DNA form, the CDR3 reads TGTGCCAGCAGCTTAGCGGTGCAAGAGACCCAGTACTTC.

CDR3 sequence reads: CASSLSYQETQYF. The CDR3 DNA reads TGTGCCAGCAGCTTGTCATACCAAGAGACCCAGTACTTC. J is TRBJ2-5 and V is TRBV5-4; unclear D gene. This CDR3 contains 13 residues. Trimming shortened V by 1 base and J by 0 bases, and 4 bases separated the two germline ends. CDR1 is SGHNT and CDR2 is YYREEE in the germline V gene (reference sequence). The entire variable domain, with the rest obtained from reference TRBV5-4 and TRBJ2-5, is as follows: ETGVTQSPTHLIKTRGQQVTLRCSSQSGHNTVSWYQQALGQGPQFIFQYYREEENGRGNFPPRFSGLQFPNYSSELNVNALELDDSALYLCASSLSYQETQYFGPGTRLLVL.

CDR3 sequence reads: CASSVATGQGRSPLHF. The DNA of the CDR3 is TGTGCCAGCAGCGTAGCGACGGGACAGGGGAGGTCACCCCTCCACTTT. V usage is TRBV9 and J usage is TRBJ1-6; TRBD1 agrees at 10 bases. The J segment lost 10 bases and the V segment lost 0 bases, leaving 7 bases of the junction unmatched. The CDR3 loop spans 16 amino acids. Per the germline V gene, CDR1 is SGDLS and CDR2 is YYNGEE.

This clone is deemed medium-sized. The CDR3 nucleotides read TGTGCCAGCAGTGAAGAGAGGGCGGGGGGGCCTTACGAGCAGTACTTC. Residues: CASSEERAGGPYEQYF. This chain joins TRBV2 and TRBJ2-7, with TRBD2 matching over 9 bases. The CDR3 runs to 16 residues. CDR1 is SNHLY, CDR2 FYNNEI, per germline. The junction had 8 bases not matched to a gene; V was cut back by 1 base and J by 4 bases.

The chain combines TRBV27 with TRBJ2-3; 11 bases map to TRBD2. In germline, CDR1 is MNHEY, CDR2 SMNVEV (reference sequence). The CDR3 consists of 15 residues. Trimming at V came to 5 bases and at J to 7 bases, leaving 8 bases not matched to a gene. DNA for the CDR3: TGTGCCAGCAGTCTTTTCGGGACTAGCGGTTATACGCAGTATTTT. It encodes CASSLFGTSGYTQYF.

A word on this clone: The junction does not match germline at one end; this may be a read error. The rearrangement uses TRBV5-1 and TRBJ2-5; D may be TRBD2 (5 bases). This CDR3 comprises 15 residues. Germline V gives CDR1 SGHRS, CDR2 YFSETQ. CDR3 nucleotide sequence: TGCGCCAGCAGCTTGGGGACTCGGTACCAAGAGATCCAGTACTTC. The encoded protein is CASSLGTRYQEIQYF.

The V gene is TRBV5-4, the J gene TRBJ1-1; D possibly corresponds to TRBD1 (5 bases). Germline values: CDR1 SGHNT, CDR2 YYREEE (reference sequence). The CDR3 sequence is 14 residues long. V gave up 3 bases and J gave up 6 bases, with 15 bases separating them. CDR3 nucleotides: TGTGCCAGCAGCTCGACCGGGGCAGACCCTGAAGCTTTCTTT. This gives the protein CASSSTGADPEAFF.

V usage is TRBV11-2 and J usage is TRBJ2-5; D is undetermined. Trimming cost V 2 bases and J 3 bases, with 10 bases left between them. The CDR3 is 14 residues long. Germline V gene lookup returns CDR1 SGHAT and CDR2 FQNNGV. The CDR3 coding sequence is TGTGCCAGCAGCTTAACAGTCCAAAAAGAGACCCAGTACTTC. Translation gives CASSLTVQKETQYF.

The V and J genes are TRBV19 and TRBJ1-2; 7 positions agree with TRBD1. Germline V gene sequence: CDR1 LNHDA, CDR2 SQIVND (reference sequence). The CDR3 runs to 13 residues. Trimming cost V 9 bases and J 2 bases; bases outside gene matches: 6. CDR3 sequence (DNA): TGTGCCAGCCGACAGGGACTAAACTATGGCTACACCTTC. Residues: CASRQGLNYGYTF.

The rearrangement uses TRBV7-2 and TRBJ2-1, with 12 nucleotides matching TRBD2. This CDR3 has 17 amino acids. Germline V gives CDR1 SGHTA, CDR2 FQGNSA. V lost 4 bases, J lost 4 bases, and 8 bases stayed unmatched. The DNA for the CDR3 is TGTGCCAGCAGCTCAGATTTGACTAGCGGGGGATACAATGAGCAGTTCTTC. Translating it yields CASSSDLTSGGYNEQFF.

This chain links TRBV7-9 with TRBJ1-6; 8 bases are shared with TRBD1. CDR1 SEHNR and CDR2 FQNEAQ come from the germline V gene (reference sequence). The CDR3 is made up of 16 amino acids. V dropped 5 bases and J dropped 8; count of bases not matched to a gene: 11. CDR3 loop: CASSNVGGTGYSPLHF. The DNA for the CDR3 is TGTGCCAGCAGCAACGTGGGCGGGACAGGCTATTCACCCCTCCACTTT.

The table lists this clone with a count of one. The chain employs TRBV5-1 and TRBJ2-7; D is unresolved. The CDR3 runs to 15 residues. Germline loops: CDR1 SGHRS, CDR2 YFSETQ. Between the trimmed V and J ends, which lost 4 bases and 0 bases, there was a span of 14 bases. The chain's CDR3 is CASSTDGQSSYEQYF. CDR3 DNA: TGCGCCAGCAGCACGGACGGTCAGAGCTCCTACGAGCAGTACTTC.

In DNA, the CDR3 is TGTGCCAGCAGCCGTTGGTCGGGACCTTGGGAGCAGTACTTC. Translated: CASSRWSGPWEQYF. The chain carries TRBV7-2 and TRBJ2-7; D is perhaps TRBD1 or TRBD2 (5 bases each). The CDR3 runs 14 residues. CDR1 is SGHTA, CDR2 FQGNSA, per germline. Trimming pared 5 bases from V and 7 bases from J, leaving 18 bases between.

A single count supports this clone. The J gene is TRBJ2-5, the V gene TRBV11-2, with TRBD2 identical over 14 bases. The CDR3 consists of 15 residues. Germline CDR1 SGHAT, CDR2 FQNNGV. Germline trimming cut 4 bases from V and 10 bases from J; bases unmatched to any gene: 8. The CDR3 DNA sequence: TGTGCCAGCAGCTCCCACGGACTAGCGGGGGGTGACCAGTACTTC. As protein: CASSSHGLAGGDQYF.

Only a few counts were recorded for this clone. The chain carries TRBV28 and TRBJ1-2, with a possible D match to TRBD1 (6 bases). Germline CDR1 and CDR2: MDHEN and SYDVKM. Trimming shortened V by 6 bases and J by 6 bases, and 14 bases separated the two germline ends. The CDR3 runs to 13 residues. CDR3 protein: CASRITGFHGYTF. The CDR3 DNA follows: TGTGCCAGCAGAATAACAGGGTTCCATGGCTACACCTTC.